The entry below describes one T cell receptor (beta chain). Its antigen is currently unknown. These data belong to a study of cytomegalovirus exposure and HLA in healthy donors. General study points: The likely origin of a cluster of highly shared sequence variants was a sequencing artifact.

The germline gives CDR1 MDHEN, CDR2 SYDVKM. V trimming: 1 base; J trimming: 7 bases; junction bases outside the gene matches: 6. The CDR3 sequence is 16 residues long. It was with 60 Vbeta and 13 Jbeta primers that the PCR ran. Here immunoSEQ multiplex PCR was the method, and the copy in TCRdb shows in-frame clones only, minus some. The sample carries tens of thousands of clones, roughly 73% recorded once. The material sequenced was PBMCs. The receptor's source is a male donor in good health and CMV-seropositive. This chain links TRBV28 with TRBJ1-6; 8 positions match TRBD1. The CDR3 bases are TGTGCCAGCAGTTTATTAGGACAGGGTGGGAATTCACCCCTCCACTTT. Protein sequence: CASSLLGQGGNSPLHF.